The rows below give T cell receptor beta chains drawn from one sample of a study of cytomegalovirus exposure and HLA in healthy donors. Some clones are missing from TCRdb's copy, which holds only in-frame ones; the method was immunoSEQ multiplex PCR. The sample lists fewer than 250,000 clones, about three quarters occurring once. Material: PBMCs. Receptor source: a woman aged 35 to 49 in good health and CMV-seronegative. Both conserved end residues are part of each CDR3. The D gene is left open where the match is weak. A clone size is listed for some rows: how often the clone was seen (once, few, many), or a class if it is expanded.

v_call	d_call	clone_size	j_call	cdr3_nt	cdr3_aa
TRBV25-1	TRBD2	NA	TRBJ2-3	TGTGCCAGCAGTGAAATCTTGGCGGGAGGGCCAGATACGCAGTATTTT	CASSEILAGGPDTQYF
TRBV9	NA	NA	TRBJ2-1	TGTGCCAGCAGCGTAGTGGGGGGGCCTTACAATGAGCAGTTCTTC	CASSVVGGPYNEQFF
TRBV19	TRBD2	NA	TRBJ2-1	TGTGCCAGTAAAACCCATGCTAGCGGGGTCGACAATGAGCAGTTCTTC	CASKTHASGVDNEQFF
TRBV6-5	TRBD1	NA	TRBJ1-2	TGTGCCAGCAGTACACCCTCACAGGGGGGCTACACCTTC	CASSTPSQGGYTF
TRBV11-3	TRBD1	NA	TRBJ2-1	TGTGCCAGCAGCTTAGTCTTTTCGAGGACAGGGGGGAATGAGCAGTTCTTC	CASSLVFSRTGGNEQFF
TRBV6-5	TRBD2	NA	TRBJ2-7	TGTGCCAGCACGAACCCCAGCGGGGGCGAGCAGTACTTC	CASTNPSGGEQYF
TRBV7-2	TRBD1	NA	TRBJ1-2	TGTGCCAGCAGCCCCCGGACAGGGCAAATGAATGGCTACACCTTC	CASSPRTGQMNGYTF
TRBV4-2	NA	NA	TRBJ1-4	TGTGCCAGCAGCCAAGACAGTGCAACTAATGAAAAACTGTTTTTT	CASSQDSATNEKLFF
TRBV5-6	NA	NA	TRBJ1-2	TGTGCCAGCAGCTTAGGAGGGGCCGGAGACTATGGCTACACCTTC	CASSLGGAGDYGYTF
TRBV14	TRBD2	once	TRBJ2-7	TGTGCCAGCAGCCCCCCCTCGGGAGGGCCTGTCTCCTACGAGCAGTACTTC	CASSPPSGGPVSYEQYF
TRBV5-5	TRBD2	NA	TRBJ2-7	TGTGCCAGCAGCTTGGTTGGTAGCGGGAGGGAATACGAGCAGTACTTC	CASSLVGSGREYEQYF
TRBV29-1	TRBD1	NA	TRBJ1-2	TGCAGCGTTCTACAGACAGGGGGCTACACCTTC	CSVLQTGGYTF
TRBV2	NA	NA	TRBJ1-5	TGTGCCAGCCAGACAGGTTTTAATCAGCCCCAGCATTTT	CASQTGFNQPQHF
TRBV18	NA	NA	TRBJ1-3	TGTGCCAGCTCACCCACAGGGTTTGGAAACACCATATATTTT	CASSPTGFGNTIYF
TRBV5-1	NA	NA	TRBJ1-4	TGCGCCAGCAGCTGGGCTGGGACTAATGAAAAACTGTTTTTT	CASSWAGTNEKLFF
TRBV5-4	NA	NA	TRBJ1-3	TGTGCCAGCAGCAAAGGGAGTTCTGGAAACACCATATATTTT	CASSKGSSGNTIYF
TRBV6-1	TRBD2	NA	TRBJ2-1	TGTGCCAGCAGTGTCTCTACTAGCGGGAGTTTCTGGGGCGAGCAGTTCTTC	CASSVSTSGSFWGEQFF
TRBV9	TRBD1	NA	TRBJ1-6	TGTGCCAGCAGCGAGGGGGGACAGGCTTCTCTCCACTTT	CASSEGGQASLHF
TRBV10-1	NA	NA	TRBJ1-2	TGCGCCAGCATGCGTCGCTACACCTTC	CASMRRYTF
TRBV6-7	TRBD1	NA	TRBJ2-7	TGTGCCAGCAGTTCCCGGGACAGATATTCCTACGAGCAGTACTTC	CASSSRDRYSYEQYF
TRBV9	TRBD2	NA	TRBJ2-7	TGTGCCAGCAGCGTCACCGGGACTAGCGCATCCTACGAGCAGTACTTC	CASSVTGTSASYEQYF
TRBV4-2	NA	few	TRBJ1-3	TGTGCCAGCAGCCAAGATGCCAGGGGCTCTGGAAACACCATATATTTT	CASSQDARGSGNTIYF
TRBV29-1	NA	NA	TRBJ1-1	TGCAGCGTTTTAAACAGGGCGAACACTGAAGCTTTCTTT	CSVLNRANTEAFF
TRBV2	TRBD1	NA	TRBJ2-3	TGTGCCAGCAGTGAATGGGACAGGGATCCTTTCGCTGAGTTT	CASSEWDRDPFAEF